This T cell receptor (beta chain) was sequenced for a study of CD8 T cells in ankylosing spondylitis. Study-wide results and caveats: A TCR beta motif made of about eight highly homologous variants seemed typical of ankylosing spondylitis blood. Disease-linked clones bore a CD8+ phenotype, appearing relatively rarely in peripheral blood.

With molecular barcodes, quantitative 5'-RACE was used to make the TCR beta libraries. One entry per CDR3 protein results from TCRdb running MiXCR on the 5' RACE reads. The data hold roughly 35,000 distinct CDR3 sequences, with 16% observed a single time. V was pared by 3 bases and J by 3 bases, with 5 bases of the junction left unmatched. Germline V gene sequence: CDR1 MNHNY, CDR2 SVGAGI (reference sequence). The CDR3 length is 17 residues. This clonotype was detected many times. Its antigen is not known. The chain uses TRBV6-6 and TRBJ2-1, with 13 positions matching TRBD2. The sequence came from a male donor with ankylosing spondylitis or in good health (not recorded which). Sequencing used blood. The CDR3, as DNA: TGTGCCAGCAGTTATTCGGGACTAGCGGGAATCTACAATGAGCAGTTCTTC. This codes for CASSYSGLAGIYNEQFF.